Below are 5 T cell receptor beta chains sequenced from a single sample in a study of Ad26.COV2.S vaccination and SARS-CoV-2 variants. Libraries were prepared by immunoSEQ multiplex PCR; TCRdb keeps only in-frame clonotypes and omits some of them. The sample has about 400,000 clones; around 85% are singletons. Treatment reported: roughly 20 received Ad26.COV2.S at low or high dose, single or two shots; 5 received placebo; per-sample allocation not given. Following the first vaccine or placebo injection, samples were taken on day 63. The sequencing used peripheral blood, collected in a trial of Ad26.COV2.S vaccine versus placebo. The receptors shown here come from a person aged 18-60 years who received the Ad26.COV2.S COVID-19 vaccine or a placebo.

This sequence joins TRBV5-1 and TRBJ1-1, with TRBD1 as a possible D gene (5 bases). CDR3 length equals 14 residues. CDR1 is SGHRS, CDR2 YFSETQ, per germline. The germline V and J ends were trimmed by 6 bases and 0 bases, with 12 bases remaining between them. CDR3 bases: TGCGCCAGCACCACGGACATATTGAACACTGAAGCTTTCTTT. Protein: CASTTDILNTEAFF.

The V and J genes are TRBV7-2 and TRBJ2-5; maybe TRBD2 (6 bases). The ends were cut back, 4 bases at V and 4 bases at J, with 10 bases in the middle. Per the germline V gene, CDR1 is SGHTA and CDR2 is FQGNSA. This CDR3 is built from 13 residues. The CDR3 region has the DNA TGTGCCAGCAGCTACCGGCGGGGAGAGACCCAGTACTTC. Its translation is CASSYRRGETQYF.

This chain links TRBV4-1 with TRBJ1-4, with 7 bases matching TRBD1. V shed 2 bases and J 8 bases; nucleotides not matched to a gene: 2. Germline lookup yields CDR1 MGHRA and CDR2 YSYEKL. The CDR3 spans 13 residues. CDR3: CASSQRDSEKLFF. The CDR3 nucleotides read TGCGCCAGCAGCCAACGGGACAGCGAAAAACTGTTTTTT.

This chain links TRBV7-2 with TRBJ1-4; D uncertain. This CDR3 has 16 amino acids. The V gene's germline CDR1 is SGHTA and CDR2 FQGNSA. Trimming cost V 0 bases and J 5 bases, with 13 bases left between them. CDR3 DNA sequence: TGTGCCAGCAGCTTAGCGGGAACGGCCCTAAATGAAAAACTGTTTTTT. Residues: CASSLAGTALNEKLFF.

The V call is TRBV5-1, the J call TRBJ2-7, with D tentatively TRBD2 (5 bases). Germline assignment: CDR1 SGHRS and CDR2 YFSETQ. CDR3 length: 15 amino acids. Trimming removed 3 bases from V and 7 bases from J, with 20 bases in between. The CDR3 nucleotides read TGCGCCAGCAGCTCGTTATACGGACTCTCCTGGGAGCAGTACTTC. Protein sequence: CASSSLYGLSWEQYF.